Described below is a single TCR beta chain sequence and its context. The V and J ends lost 0 bases and 4 bases respectively, with 11 bases between them. Looked up from germline, CDR1 is SGHNT and CDR2 is YYREEE (reference sequence). The length of the CDR3 is 15 residues. The sample comes from a study of T cell responses to AZD1222 COVID-19 vaccine. Produced via immunoSEQ multiplex PCR; TCRdb's table is partial and in-frame only. This sample carries roughly 150,000 clones, about 92% of them seen once, and the ten largest clones take roughly 6%. The TCR originated in an adult who received the AZD1222 COVID-19 vaccine. V is TRBV5-4 and J is TRBJ2-4, with D possibly being TRBD1 or TRBD2 (5 bases each). The sequencing here drew on peripheral blood, taken 28 days after the second AZD1222 dose. DNA of the CDR3: TGTGCCAGCAGCTTGGATCCAGGGACGAAAAACATTCAGTACTTC. Translating gives CASSLDPGTKNIQYF.